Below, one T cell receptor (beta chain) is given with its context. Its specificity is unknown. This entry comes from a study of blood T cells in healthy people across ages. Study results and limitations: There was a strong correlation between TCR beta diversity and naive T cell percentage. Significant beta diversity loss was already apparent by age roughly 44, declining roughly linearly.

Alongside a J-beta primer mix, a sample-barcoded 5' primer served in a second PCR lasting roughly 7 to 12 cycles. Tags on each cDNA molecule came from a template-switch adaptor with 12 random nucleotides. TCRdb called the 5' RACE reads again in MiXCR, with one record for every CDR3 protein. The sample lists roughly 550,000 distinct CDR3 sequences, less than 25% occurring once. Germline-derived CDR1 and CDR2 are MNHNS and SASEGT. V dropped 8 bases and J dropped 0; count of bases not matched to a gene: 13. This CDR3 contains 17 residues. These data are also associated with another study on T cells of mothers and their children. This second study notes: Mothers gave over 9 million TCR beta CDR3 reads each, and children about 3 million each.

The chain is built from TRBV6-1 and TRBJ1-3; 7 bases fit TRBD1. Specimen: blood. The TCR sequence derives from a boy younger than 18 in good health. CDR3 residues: CASRGGGSSFSGNTIYF. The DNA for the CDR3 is TGTGCCAGCCGGGGAGGGGGCTCAAGTTTCTCTGGAAACACCATATATTTT.